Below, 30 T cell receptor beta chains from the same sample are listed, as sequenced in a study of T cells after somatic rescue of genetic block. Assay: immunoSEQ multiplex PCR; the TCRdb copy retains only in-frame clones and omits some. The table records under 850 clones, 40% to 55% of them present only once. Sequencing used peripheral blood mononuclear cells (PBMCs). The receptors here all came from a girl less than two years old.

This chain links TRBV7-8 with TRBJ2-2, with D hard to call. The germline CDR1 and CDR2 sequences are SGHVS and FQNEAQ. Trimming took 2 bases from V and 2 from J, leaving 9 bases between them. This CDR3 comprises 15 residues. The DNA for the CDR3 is TGTGCCAGCAGCTTAATGACACCTAACACCGGGGAGCTGTTTTTT. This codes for CASSLMTPNTGELFF.

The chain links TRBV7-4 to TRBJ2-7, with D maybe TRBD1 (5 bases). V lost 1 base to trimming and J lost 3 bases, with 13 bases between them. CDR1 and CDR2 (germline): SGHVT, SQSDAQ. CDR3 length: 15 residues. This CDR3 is CASSLGNRGGYEQYF. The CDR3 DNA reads TGTGCCAGCAGCTTAGGGAATAGGGGCGGCTACGAGCAGTACTTC. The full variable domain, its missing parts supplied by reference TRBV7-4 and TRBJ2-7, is GAGVSQSPRYKVAKRGRDVALRCDSISGHVTLYWYRQTLGQGSEVLTYSQSDAQRDKSGRPSGRFSAERPERSVSTLKIQRTEQGDSAVYLCASSLGNRGGYEQYFGPGTRLTVT.

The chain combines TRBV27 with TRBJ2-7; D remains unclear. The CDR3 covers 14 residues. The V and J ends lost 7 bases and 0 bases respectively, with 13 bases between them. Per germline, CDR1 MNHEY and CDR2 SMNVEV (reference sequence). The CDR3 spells CASTTPDGSYEQYF. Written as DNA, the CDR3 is TGTGCCAGCACCACCCCGGACGGCTCCTACGAGCAGTACTTC.

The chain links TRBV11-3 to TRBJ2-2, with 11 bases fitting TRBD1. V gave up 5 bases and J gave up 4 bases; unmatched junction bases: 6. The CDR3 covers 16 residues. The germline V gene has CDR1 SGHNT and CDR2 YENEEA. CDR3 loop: CASSAPGQGVTGELFF. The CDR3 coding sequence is TGTGCCAGCAGCGCACCGGGACAGGGGGTCACCGGGGAGCTGTTTTTT.

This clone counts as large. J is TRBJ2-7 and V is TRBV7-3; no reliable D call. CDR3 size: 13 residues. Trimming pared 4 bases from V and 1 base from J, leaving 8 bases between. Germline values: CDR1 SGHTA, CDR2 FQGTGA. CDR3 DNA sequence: TGTGCCAGCAGCTCGACAACTTCCTACGAGCAGTACTTC. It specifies CASSSTTSYEQYF.

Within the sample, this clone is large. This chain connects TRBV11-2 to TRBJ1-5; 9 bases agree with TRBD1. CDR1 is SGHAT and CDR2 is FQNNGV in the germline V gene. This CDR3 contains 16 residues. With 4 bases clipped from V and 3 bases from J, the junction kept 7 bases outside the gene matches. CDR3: CASSWGQGPLNQPQHF. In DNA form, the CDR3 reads TGTGCCAGCAGCTGGGGACAGGGCCCCCTCAATCAGCCCCAGCATTTT.

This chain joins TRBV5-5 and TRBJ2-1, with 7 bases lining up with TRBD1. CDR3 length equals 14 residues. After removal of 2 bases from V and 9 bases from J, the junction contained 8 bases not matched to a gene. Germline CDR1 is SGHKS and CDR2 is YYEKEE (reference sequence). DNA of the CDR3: TGTGCCAGCAGCTTATTGGTAGGGGGCCGTGAGCAGTTCTTC. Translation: CASSLLVGGREQFF.

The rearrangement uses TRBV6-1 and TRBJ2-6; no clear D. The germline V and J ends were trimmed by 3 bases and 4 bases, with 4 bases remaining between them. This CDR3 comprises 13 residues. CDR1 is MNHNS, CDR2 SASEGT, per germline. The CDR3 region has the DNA TGTGCCAGCAGTGAGAACGGGGCCAACGTCCTGACTTTC. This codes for CASSENGANVLTF.

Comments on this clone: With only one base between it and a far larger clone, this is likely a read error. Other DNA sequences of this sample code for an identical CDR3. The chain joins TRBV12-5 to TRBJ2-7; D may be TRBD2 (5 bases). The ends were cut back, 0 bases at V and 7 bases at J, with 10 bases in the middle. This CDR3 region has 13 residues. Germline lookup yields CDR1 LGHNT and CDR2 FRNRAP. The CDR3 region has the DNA TGTGCTAGTGGTTTGGTGCGGGTAGGAGAGCAGTACTTC. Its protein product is CASGLVRVGEQYF.

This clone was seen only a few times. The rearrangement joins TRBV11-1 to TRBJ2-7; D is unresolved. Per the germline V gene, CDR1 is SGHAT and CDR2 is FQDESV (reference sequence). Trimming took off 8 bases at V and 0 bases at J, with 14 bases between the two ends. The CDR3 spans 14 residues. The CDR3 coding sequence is TGTGCCAGCTCCGCTCCTGGCGGCTCCTACGAGCAGTACTTC. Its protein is CASSAPGGSYEQYF.

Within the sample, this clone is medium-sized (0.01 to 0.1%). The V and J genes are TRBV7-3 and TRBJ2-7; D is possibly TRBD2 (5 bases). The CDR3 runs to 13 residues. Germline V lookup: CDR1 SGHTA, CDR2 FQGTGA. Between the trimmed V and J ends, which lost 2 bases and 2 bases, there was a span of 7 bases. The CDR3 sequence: CASSLARAYEQYF. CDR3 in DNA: TGTGCCAGCAGCTTAGCGAGGGCCTACGAGCAGTACTTC.

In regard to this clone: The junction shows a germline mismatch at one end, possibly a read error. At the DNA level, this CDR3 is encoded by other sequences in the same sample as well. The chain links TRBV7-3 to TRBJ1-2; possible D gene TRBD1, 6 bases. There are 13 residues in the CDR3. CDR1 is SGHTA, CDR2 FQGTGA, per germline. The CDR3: CASSTGGLYGYTF. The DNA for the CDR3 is TGCGCCAGCAGCACCGGGGGGCTATATGGCTACACCTTC.

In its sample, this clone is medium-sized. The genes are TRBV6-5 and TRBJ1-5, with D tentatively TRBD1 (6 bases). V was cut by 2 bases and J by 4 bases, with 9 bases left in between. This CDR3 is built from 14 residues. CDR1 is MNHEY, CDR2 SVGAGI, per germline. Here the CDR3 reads CASSYGTPNQPQHF. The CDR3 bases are TGTGCCAGCAGTTACGGGACACCAAATCAGCCCCAGCATTTT.

The CDR3 DNA sequence: TGTGCCAGCAGCCGCACGGGGCCAGAGCAGTACTTC. This encodes CASSRTGPEQYF. V usage is TRBV7-1 and J usage is TRBJ2-7; D may correspond to TRBD1 or TRBD2 (5 bases each). TRBV7-1 is flagged as an ORF with uncertain function. CDR3 length: 12 amino acids. With 5 bases removed from V and 7 bases from J, the gap between germline ends came to 12 bases.

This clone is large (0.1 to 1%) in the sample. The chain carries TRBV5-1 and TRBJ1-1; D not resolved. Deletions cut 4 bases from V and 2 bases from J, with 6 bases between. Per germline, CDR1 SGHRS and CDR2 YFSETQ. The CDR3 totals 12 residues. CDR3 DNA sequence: TGCGCCAGCAGCACTGTTAACACTGAAGCTTTCTTT. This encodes CASSTVNTEAFF.

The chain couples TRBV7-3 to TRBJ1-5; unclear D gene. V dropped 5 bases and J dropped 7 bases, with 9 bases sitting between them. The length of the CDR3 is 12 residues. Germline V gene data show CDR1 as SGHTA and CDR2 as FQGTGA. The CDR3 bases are TGTGCCAGCAGCCCCAATTTACAGCCCCAGCATTTT. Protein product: CASSPNLQPQHF.

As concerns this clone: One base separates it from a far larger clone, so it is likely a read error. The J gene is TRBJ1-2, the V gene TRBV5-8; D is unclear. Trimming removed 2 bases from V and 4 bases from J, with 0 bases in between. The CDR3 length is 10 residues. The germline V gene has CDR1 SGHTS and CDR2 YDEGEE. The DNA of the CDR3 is TGTGCCAGCAGCTTCTATGGCTACACCTTC. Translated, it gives CASSFYGYTF.

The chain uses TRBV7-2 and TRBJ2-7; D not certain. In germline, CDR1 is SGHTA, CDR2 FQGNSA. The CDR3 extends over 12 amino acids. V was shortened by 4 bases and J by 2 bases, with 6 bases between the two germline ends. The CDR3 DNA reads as TGTGCCAGCAGCTGGACGGCCTACGAGCAGTACTTC. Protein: CASSWTAYEQYF.

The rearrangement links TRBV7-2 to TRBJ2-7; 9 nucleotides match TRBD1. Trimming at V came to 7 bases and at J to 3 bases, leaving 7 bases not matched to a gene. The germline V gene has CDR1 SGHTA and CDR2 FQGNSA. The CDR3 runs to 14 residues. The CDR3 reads CASTPGTGNYEQYF. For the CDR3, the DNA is TGTGCCAGCACCCCCGGGACAGGGAACTACGAGCAGTACTTC.

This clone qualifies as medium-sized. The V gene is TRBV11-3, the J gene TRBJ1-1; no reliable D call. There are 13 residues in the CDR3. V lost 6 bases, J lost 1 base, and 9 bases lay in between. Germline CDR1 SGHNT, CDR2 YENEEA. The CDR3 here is CASRSGRNTEAFF. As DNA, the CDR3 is TGTGCCAGCAGGTCGGGGAGGAACACTGAAGCTTTCTTT. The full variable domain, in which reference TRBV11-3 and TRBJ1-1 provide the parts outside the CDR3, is EAGVVQSPRYKIIEKKQPVAFWCNPISGHNTLYWYLQNLGQGPELLIRYENEEAVDDSQLPKDRFSAERLKGVDSTLKIQPAELGDSAVYLCASRSGRNTEAFFGQGTRLTVV.

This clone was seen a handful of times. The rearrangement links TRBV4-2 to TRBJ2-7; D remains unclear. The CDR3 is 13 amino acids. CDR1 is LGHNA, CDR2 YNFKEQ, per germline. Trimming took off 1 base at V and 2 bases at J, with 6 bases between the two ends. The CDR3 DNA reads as TGTGCCAGCAGCCAAGTCCGTCCCTACGAGCAGTACTTC. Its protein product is CASSQVRPYEQYF.

This CDR3 is CASSLNGGMTGYTF. The CDR3 DNA reads as TGTGCCAGCAGCTTAAACGGAGGGATGACAGGCTACACCTTC. V usage is TRBV11-3 and J usage is TRBJ1-2; D unclear. V was clipped by 2 bases and J by 8 bases, with 15 bases between them. The CDR3 runs 14 residues. Germline-derived CDR1 and CDR2 are SGHNT and YENEEA.

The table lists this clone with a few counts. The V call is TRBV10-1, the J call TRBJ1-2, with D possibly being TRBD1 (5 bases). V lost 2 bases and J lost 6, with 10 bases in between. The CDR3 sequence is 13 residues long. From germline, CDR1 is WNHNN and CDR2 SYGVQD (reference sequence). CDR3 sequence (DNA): TGCGCCAGCAGTGAGCAACCGGGGGATGGCTACACCTTC. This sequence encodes CASSEQPGDGYTF.

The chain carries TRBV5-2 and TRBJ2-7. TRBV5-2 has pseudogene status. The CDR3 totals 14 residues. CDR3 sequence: CASSLRRGVYEQYF. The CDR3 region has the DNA TGTGCCAGCAGCTTACGGCGTGGGGTCTACGAGCAGTACTTC.

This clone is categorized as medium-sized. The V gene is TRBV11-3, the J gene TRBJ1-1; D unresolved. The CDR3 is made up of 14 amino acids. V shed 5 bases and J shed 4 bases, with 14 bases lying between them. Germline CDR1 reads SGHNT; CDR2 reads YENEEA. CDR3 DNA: TGTGCCAGCAGCCGAGGACCTGGCCGCACTGAAGCTTTCTTT. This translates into CASSRGPGRTEAFF.

The chain's CDR3 is CASSRGPGRTEAFF. As DNA, the CDR3 is TGTGCCAGCAGCCGAGGACCTGGCCGCACTGAAGCTTTCTTT. This chain links TRBV7-3 with TRBJ1-1; D ambiguous. Germline CDR1 is SGHTA and CDR2 is FQGTGA. The germline V and J ends were trimmed by 5 bases and 4 bases, with 14 bases remaining between them. The length of the CDR3 is 14 residues.

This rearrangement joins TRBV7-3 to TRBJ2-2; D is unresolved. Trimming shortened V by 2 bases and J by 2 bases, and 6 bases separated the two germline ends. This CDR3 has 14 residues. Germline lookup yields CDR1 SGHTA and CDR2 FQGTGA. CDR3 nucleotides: TGTGCCAGCAGCTTAGTTTCCAACACCGGGGAGCTGTTTTTT. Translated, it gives CASSLVSNTGELFF.

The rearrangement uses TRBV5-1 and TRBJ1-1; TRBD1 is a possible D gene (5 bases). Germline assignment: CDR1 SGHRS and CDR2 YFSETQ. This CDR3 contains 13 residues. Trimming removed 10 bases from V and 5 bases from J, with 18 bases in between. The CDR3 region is CAPSLGGWTEAFF. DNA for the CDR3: TGCGCCCCCAGCTTGGGGGGGTGGACTGAAGCTTTCTTT.

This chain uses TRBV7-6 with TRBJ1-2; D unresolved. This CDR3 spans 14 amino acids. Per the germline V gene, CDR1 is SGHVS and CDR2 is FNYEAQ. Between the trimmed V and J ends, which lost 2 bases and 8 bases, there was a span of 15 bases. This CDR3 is CASSLNGGMTGYTF. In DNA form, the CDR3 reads TGTGCCAGCAGCTTAAACGGAGGGATGACAGGCTACACCTTC.

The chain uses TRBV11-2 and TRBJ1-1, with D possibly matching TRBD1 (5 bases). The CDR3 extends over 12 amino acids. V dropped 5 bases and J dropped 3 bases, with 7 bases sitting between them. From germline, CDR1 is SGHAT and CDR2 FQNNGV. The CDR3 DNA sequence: TGTGCCAGCAGCCGCAGGGACACTGAAGCTTTCTTT. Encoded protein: CASSRRDTEAFF.